The source of this T cell receptor beta chain is a study of T cell responses to AZD1222 COVID-19 vaccine. Study results and caveats: A mostly white British donor set with more females was recruited, and clonal diversity was possibly underestimated. With dominance at 160-218 and 743-854, vaccine-associated CD4 TCRs spanned spike.

Note on this clone: Its antigen remains unidentified.

Per germline, CDR1 MNHEY and CDR2 SVGEGT. The V gene end was trimmed by 5 bases and the J gene end by 10 bases; junction bases not matched to a gene: 9. The CDR3 has 15 amino acids. Clones were read by immunoSEQ multiplex PCR, and TCRdb kept only the in-frame ones, dropping some. The sample records some 120,000 clones, 70% to 90% being singletons. This receptor was identified in an adult in good health. Here the sequenced sample was peripheral blood, taken on day 0 of MenACWY control vaccination. V gene TRBV6-2 or TRBV6-3 combines with J gene TRBJ2-3, with 13 bases lining up with TRBD2. CDR3 sequence reads: CASSVGLAGVSSQYF. The CDR3 DNA is TGTGCCAGCAGTGTCGGACTAGCGGGGGTTTCTTCGCAGTATTTT.